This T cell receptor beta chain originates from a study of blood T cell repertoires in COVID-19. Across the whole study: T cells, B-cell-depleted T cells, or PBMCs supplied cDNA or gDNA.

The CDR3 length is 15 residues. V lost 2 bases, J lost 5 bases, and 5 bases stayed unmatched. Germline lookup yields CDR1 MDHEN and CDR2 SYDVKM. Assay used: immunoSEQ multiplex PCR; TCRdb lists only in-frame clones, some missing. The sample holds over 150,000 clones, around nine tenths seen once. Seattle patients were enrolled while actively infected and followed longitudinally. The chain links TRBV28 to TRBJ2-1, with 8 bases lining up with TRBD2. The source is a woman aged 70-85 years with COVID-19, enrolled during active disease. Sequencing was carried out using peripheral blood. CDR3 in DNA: TGTGCCAGCAGTTTAAACCAGCGGGGGAACAATGAGCAGTTCTTC. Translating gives CASSLNQRGNNEQFF.